The following is a T cell receptor (beta chain) sequence with its context. This specimen belongs to a study of blood T cell repertoires in COVID-19. Study information: Italy, Spain and the United States were the sources of the convalescent and acute COVID-19 samples. In each case, the material was cDNA or gDNA derived from T cells, B-cell-depleted T cells, or PBMCs.

CDR3 size: 15 residues. V shed 6 bases and J 4 bases; nucleotides not matched to a gene: 10. The germline V gene has CDR1 SGHKS and CDR2 YYEKEE (reference sequence). Per the original data handling: Amplified reference gene primers provided the basis for estimating nucleated cell counts. TCRdb keeps only in-frame clones here, not all; method: immunoSEQ multiplex PCR. D and trimming were read from the DNA, whereas the V and J calls and clone size are those reported in that table. The sample gives approximately 240,000 clones, 70% to 85% of which show up once; about 1.5% is in the top ten. J is TRBJ2-3 and V is TRBV5-5; TRBD1 agrees at 8 bases. This TCR was recovered from a woman in her 40s who had recovered from COVID-19. What was sequenced was peripheral blood. The CDR3 spells CASNQNAGGSDTQYF. The CDR3 DNA sequence: TGTGCCAGCAACCAGAACGCAGGGGGCTCAGATACGCAGTATTTT.